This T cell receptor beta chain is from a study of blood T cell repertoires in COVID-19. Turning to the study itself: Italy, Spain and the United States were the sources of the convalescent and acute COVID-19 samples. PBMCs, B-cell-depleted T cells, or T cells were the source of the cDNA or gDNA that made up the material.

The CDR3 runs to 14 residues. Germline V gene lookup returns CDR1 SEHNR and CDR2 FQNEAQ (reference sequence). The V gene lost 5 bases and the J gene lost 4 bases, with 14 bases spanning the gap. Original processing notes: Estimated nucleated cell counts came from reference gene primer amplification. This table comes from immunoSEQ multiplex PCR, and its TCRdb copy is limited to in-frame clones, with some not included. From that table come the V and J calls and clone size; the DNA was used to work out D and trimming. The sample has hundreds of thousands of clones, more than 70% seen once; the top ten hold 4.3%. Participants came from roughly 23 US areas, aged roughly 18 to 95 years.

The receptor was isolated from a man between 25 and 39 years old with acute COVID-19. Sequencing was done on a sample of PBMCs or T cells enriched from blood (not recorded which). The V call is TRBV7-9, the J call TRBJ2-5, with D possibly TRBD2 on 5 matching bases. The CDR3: CASSPPGFAETQYF. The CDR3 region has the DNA TGTGCCAGCAGCCCCCCGGGGTTTGCAGAGACCCAGTACTTC.